This TCR beta chain was observed in a study of shared clonotypes between healthy human individuals. TCRdb's table, derived via immunoSEQ multiplex PCR, lists solely in-frame clones and lacks some. The repertoire holds around 2.5 million clones, with approximately 93% as singletons. In the case of this clone: Other DNA sequences from this sample encode an identical CDR3 as well.

Germline V gene sequence: CDR1 MDHEN, CDR2 SYDVKM. V was pared by 6 bases and J by 5 bases, with 8 bases between. The CDR3 totals 12 residues. V usage is TRBV28 and J usage is TRBJ1-5; D call uncertain. The clonotype was recovered from a man younger than 35 in good health. Some clones in this sample may be carry-over from other donors' samples. The sequenced material came from naive CD4+ T cells from PBMCs. Stated subset: CD45RA+ positively selected. CDR3 amino acids: CASSPTYQPQHF. The CDR3 nucleotides are TGTGCCAGCAGCCCAACCTATCAGCCCCAGCATTTT.